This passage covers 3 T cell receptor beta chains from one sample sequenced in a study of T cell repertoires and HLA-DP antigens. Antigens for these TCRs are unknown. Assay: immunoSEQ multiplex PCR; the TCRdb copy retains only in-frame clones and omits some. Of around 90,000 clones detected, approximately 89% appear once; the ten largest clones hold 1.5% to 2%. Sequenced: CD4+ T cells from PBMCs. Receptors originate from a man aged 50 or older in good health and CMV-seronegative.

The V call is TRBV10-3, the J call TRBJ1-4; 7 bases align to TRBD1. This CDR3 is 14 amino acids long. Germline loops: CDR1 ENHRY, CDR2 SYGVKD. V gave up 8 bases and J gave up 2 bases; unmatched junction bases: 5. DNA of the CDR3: TGTGCCATCCAGACAGGGTGGACTAATGAAAAACTGTTTTTT. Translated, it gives CAIQTGWTNEKLFF.

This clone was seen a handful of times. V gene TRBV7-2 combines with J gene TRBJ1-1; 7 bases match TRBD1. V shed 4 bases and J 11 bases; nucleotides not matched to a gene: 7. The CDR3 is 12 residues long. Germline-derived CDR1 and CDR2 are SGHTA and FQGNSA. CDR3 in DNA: TGTGCCAGCAGCTCGCGACAGGGTGGTGCTTTCTTT. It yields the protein CASSSRQGGAFF.

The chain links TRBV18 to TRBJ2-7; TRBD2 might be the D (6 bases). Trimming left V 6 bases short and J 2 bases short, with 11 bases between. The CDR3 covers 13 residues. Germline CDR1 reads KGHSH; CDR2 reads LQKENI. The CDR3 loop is CASSRAGTYEQYF. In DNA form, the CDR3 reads TGTGCCAGCTCCCGGGCGGGAACCTACGAGCAGTACTTC.